One and the same sample provided the 10 T cell receptor beta chains below, sequenced in a study of identical twins. TCRdb fed the 5' RACE reads into MiXCR, producing one record per CDR3 protein. Of more than 350,000 distinct CDR3 sequences in the sample, around 9.7% are singletons; the top ten hold more than 8%. Sequences were obtained from naive T cells sorted from blood. These receptors were obtained from a woman aged 45-65 years in good health.

This clonotype has only a few counts. The genes are TRBV6-2 or TRBV6-3 and TRBJ2-7; tentative D call: TRBD2 (6 bases). Trimming pared 10 bases from V and 2 bases from J, leaving 9 bases between. In germline, CDR1 is MNHEY, CDR2 SVGEGT. The CDR3 runs 11 residues. CDR3 sequence reads: CATGGPYEQYV. As DNA, the CDR3 is TGTGCCACCGGGGGTCCCTACGAGCAGTACGTC.

In its sample, this clonotype was seen a few times. The genes are TRBV12-3 or TRBV12-4 and TRBJ2-7; TRBD2 matches at 7 bases. The V and J ends lost 7 bases and 3 bases, in that order; junction bases with no gene match: 6. The CDR3 covers 13 residues. The CDR3: CASKWEGGYEQYF. CDR3 DNA: TGTGCCAGCAAATGGGAGGGTGGCTACGAGCAGTACTTC.

This clonotype has more than one count but fewer than ten. This chain joins TRBV29-1 and TRBJ2-2, with 9 bases matching TRBD1. This CDR3 has 13 amino acids. The trim removed 6 bases at V and 6 bases at J, leaving 5 bases unmatched. Germline V gives CDR1 SQVTM, CDR2 ANQGSEA. This CDR3 reads CSVGTGYSGELFF. CDR3 in DNA: TGCAGCGTAGGGACAGGGTACTCCGGGGAGCTGTTTTTT.

The CDR3 protein is CSASTRGWDTQYF. In DNA, the CDR3 is TGCAGTGCTAGTACGCGGGGGTGGGATACGCAGTATTTT. This chain uses TRBV20-1 with TRBJ2-3, with 7 nucleotides matching TRBD2. The CDR3 length is 13 residues. The junction had 6 bases not matched to a gene; V was cut back by 3 bases and J by 6 bases. From germline, CDR1 is DFQATT and CDR2 SNEGSKA (reference sequence).

This chain links TRBV5-1 with TRBJ2-6; the D gene could be TRBD1 or TRBD2 (5 bases each). The V end was cut by 0 bases, the J end by 2 bases, with 12 bases between. This CDR3 has 17 residues. Germline V gene sequence: CDR1 SGHRS, CDR2 YFSETQ. CDR3 bases: TGCGCCAGCAGCTTGGCCGGGACGGGAACTGGGGCCAACGTCCTGACTTTC. Protein sequence: CASSLAGTGTGANVLTF.

A few counts support this clonotype. The rearrangement uses TRBV5-1 and TRBJ2-5, with 8 bases identical to TRBD2. CDR1 is SGHRS, CDR2 YFSETQ, per germline. Losses at the gene ends were 0 bases for V and 5 bases for J; bases not matched to a gene: 3. The CDR3 spans 14 residues. For the CDR3, the DNA is TGCGCCAGCAGCTTGGCCTCGGGGGGGGAGACCCAGTACTTC. As protein: CASSLASGGETQYF.

V is TRBV3-1 and J is TRBJ2-2; the D gene is possibly TRBD1 (6 bases). Trimming pared 5 bases from V and 2 bases from J, leaving 15 bases between. The CDR3 has 16 amino acids. CDR1 LGHDT and CDR2 YNNKEL come from the germline V gene (reference sequence). The CDR3 loop reads CASSDAGTTNTGELFF. The CDR3, as DNA: TGTGCCAGCAGCGACGCCGGGACAACTAACACCGGGGAGCTGTTTTTT.

This clonotype was observed a few times. The V gene is TRBV5-1, the J gene TRBJ1-2; D is possibly TRBD1 (5 bases). Trimming cost V 0 bases and J 0 bases, with 9 bases left between them. Germline values: CDR1 SGHRS, CDR2 YFSETQ. The CDR3 is made up of 15 amino acids. The CDR3 sequence: CASSLGQMSNYGYTF. Here the CDR3 DNA reads TGCGCCAGCAGCTTGGGACAGATGTCTAACTATGGCTACACCTTC.

In regard to this clonotype: Mismatch with germline at one junction end may stem from a read error. The chain has TRBV20-1 and TRBJ2-3; TRBD2 matches 13 bases. This CDR3 is 18 amino acids long. Germline V gives CDR1 DFQATT, CDR2 SNEGSKA (reference sequence). CDR3 sequence (DNA): TGCAGTGCTAGAGTAGTACTAGCGGGAGGGCCAGTCGGAGATACGCCGTATTTT. Amino acids: CSARVVLAGGPVGDTPYF.

This clonotype was detected many times. The chain is built from TRBV19 and TRBJ2-4, with TRBD1 as a possible D gene (7 bases). The length of the CDR3 is 16 residues. Trimming took 1 base from V and 0 from J, leaving 10 bases between them. The V gene's germline CDR1 is LNHDA and CDR2 SQIVND (reference sequence). CDR3 region: CASSIGQGLAKNIQYF. DNA for the CDR3: TGTGCCAGTAGTATAGGACAGGGACTAGCCAAAAACATTCAGTACTTC.